The present T cell receptor (beta chain) was sequenced within a study of regulatory T cells in long-lasting Graves disease. This clonotype was seen many times. This sample's time point: newly diagnosed GD, antithyroid drugs for less than 3 months. Extracted PBMC RNA gave rise to the TCR library. TCR beta libraries were built with iRepertoire HTBI primers and Arm-PCR of CDR3 regions. MiXCR, run by TCRdb on the multiplex PCR reads, gives a single entry per CDR3 protein. This table holds about 610,000 distinct CDR3 sequences, roughly 15% found once. Trimming pared 1 base from V and 0 bases from J, leaving 14 bases between. CDR1 and CDR2 (germline): SGHNT, YENEEA. There are 17 residues in the CDR3. The same sample was also studied in work on T cells in Graves' hyperthyroidism and ophthalmopathy. That work states: Across 18 months, stable Graves' hyperthyroidism was marked by no progression to ophthalmopathy.

This chain uses TRBV11-3 with TRBJ2-3; D might be TRBD2 (6 bases). Sequenced here: peripheral blood mononuclear cells (PBMCs), sampled at new diagnosis, from a patient treated with antithyroid drugs. The origin of this receptor is a young man with Graves disease. For the CDR3, the DNA is TGTGCCAGCAGCTTAGGGGCCATGGCGGGGAGCACAGATACGCAGTATTTT. This encodes CASSLGAMAGSTDTQYF. The full variable domain, with the rest looked up from reference TRBV11-3 and TRBJ2-3, is EAGVVQSPRYKIIEKKQPVAFWCNPISGHNTLYWYLQNLGQGPELLIRYENEEAVDDSQLPKDRFSAERLKGVDSTLKIQPAELGDSAVYLCASSLGAMAGSTDTQYFGPGTRLTVL.